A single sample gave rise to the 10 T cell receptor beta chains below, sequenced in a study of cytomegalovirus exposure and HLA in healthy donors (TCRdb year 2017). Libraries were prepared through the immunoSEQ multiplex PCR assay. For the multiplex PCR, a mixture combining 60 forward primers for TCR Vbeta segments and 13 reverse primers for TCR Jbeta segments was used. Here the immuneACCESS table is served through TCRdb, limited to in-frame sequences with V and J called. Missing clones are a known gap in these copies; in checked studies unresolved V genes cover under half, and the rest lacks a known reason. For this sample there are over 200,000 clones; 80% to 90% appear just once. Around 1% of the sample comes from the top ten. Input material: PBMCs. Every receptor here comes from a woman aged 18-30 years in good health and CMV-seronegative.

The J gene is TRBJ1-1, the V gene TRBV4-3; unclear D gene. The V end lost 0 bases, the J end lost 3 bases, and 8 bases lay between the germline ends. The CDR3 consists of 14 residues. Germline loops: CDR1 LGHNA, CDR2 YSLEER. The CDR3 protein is CASSQDLRDTEAFF. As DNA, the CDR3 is TGCGCCAGCAGCCAAGACTTGCGGGACACTGAAGCTTTCTTT.

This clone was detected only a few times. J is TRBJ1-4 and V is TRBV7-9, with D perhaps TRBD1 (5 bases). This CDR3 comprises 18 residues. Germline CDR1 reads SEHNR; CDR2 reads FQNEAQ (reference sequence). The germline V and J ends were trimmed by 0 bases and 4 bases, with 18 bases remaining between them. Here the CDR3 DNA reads TGTGCCAGCAGCTTAGCAGACTCGCTTGGGGGGGTTAATGAAAAACTGTTTTTT. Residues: CASSLADSLGGVNEKLFF. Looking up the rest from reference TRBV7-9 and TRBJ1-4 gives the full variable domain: DTGVSQNPRHKITKRGQNVTFRCDPISEHNRLYWYRQTLGQGPEFLTYFQNEAQLEKSRLLSDRFSAERPKGSFSTLEIQRTEQGDSAMYLCASSLADSLGGVNEKLFFGSGTQLSVL.

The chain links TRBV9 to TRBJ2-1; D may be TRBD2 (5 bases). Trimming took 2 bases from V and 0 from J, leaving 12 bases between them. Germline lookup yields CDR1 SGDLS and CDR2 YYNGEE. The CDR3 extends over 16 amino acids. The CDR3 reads CASSVLSGNSYNEQFF. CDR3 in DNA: TGTGCCAGCAGCGTCCTGAGCGGCAACTCCTACAATGAGCAGTTCTTC.

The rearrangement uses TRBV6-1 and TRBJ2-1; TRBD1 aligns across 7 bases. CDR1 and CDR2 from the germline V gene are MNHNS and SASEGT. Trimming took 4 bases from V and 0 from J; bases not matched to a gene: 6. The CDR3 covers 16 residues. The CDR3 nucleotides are TGTGCCAGCAGTGGACAGGGTCGGATCTCCTACAATGAGCAGTTCTTC. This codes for CASSGQGRISYNEQFF.

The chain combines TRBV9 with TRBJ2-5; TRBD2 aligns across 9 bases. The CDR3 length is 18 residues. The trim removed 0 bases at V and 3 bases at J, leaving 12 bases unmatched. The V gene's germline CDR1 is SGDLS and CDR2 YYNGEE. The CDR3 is CASSVGGGGAPFEETQYF. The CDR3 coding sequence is TGTGCCAGCAGCGTAGGGGGCGGGGGGGCTCCGTTCGAAGAGACCCAGTACTTC.

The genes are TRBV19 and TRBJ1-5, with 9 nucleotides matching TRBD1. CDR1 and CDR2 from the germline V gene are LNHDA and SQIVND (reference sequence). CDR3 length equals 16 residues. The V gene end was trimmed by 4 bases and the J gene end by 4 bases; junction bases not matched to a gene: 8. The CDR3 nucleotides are TGTGCCAGTAGTAGGGGACAGGGAGGAGGAAATCAGCCCCAGCATTTT. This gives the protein CASSRGQGGGNQPQHF.

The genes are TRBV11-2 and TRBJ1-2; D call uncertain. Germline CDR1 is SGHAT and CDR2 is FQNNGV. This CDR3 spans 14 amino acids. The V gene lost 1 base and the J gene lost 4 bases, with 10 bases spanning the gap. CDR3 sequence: CASSLAGAGYGYTF. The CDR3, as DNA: TGTGCCAGCAGCTTAGCGGGCGCGGGCTATGGCTACACCTTC.

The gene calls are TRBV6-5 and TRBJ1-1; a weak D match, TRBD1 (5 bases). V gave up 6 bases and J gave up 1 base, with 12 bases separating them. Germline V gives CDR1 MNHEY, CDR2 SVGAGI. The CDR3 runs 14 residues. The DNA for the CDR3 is TGTGCCAGCAGCGCGGGACGAAGGAACACTGAAGCTTTCTTT. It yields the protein CASSAGRRNTEAFF.

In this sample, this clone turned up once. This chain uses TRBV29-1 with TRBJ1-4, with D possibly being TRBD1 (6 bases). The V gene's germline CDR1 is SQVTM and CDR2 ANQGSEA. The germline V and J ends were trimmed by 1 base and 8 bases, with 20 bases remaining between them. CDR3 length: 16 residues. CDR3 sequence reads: CSVEAFARGEGEKLFF. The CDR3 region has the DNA TGCAGCGTTGAAGCCTTCGCGAGGGGGGAGGGGGAAAAACTGTTTTTT. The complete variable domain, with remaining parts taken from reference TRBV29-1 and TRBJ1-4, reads SAVISQKPSRDICQRGTSLTIQCQVDSQVTMMFWYRQQPGQSLTLIATANQGSEATYESGFVIDKFPISRPNLTFSTLTVSNMSPEDSSIYLCSVEAFARGEGEKLFFGSGTQLSVL.

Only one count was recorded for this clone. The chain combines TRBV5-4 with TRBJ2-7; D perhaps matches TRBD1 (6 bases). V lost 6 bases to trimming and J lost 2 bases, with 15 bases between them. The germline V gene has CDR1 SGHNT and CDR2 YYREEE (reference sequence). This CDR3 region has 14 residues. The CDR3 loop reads CASIEDSRPYEQYF. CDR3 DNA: TGTGCCAGCATCGAGGACAGTCGCCCCTACGAGCAGTACTTC.